This T cell receptor beta chain was sequenced for a study of spatial heterogeneity in lung cancer. The overall study: Consistent detection of more beta-chain than alpha-chain sequences was observed. Counts of TCR transcripts in tumor regions correlated strongly with a T cell module score (derived from matched bulk RNA-seq).

By share, this clonotype ranks as medium-sized. The target antigen is unknown. Time point denoted: sample taken at primary tumor resection. Frozen PBMC, nontumor lung or tumor provided whole RNA, which was sequenced unsorted. Whole-study results and caveats: How many expanded intratumoral alpha and beta TCRs were present tracked the tumor mutation count, which was a count of nonsynonymous mutations.

On each TCR cDNA molecule, a unique molecular identifier was present. TCRdb ran MiXCR on the 5' RACE reads and lists one entry per CDR3 protein. The table includes about 5,700 distinct CDR3 sequences, roughly an eighth detected once. The sample was lung tumor tissue, taken at surgery. The receptor was isolated from a female donor with early-stage non-small cell lung cancer.

The DNA for the CDR3 is TGTGCCAGCAGCCAAGAGACACGCCAAGAGACCCAGTACTTC. This gives the protein CASSQETRQETQYF. This chain uses TRBV4-2 with TRBJ2-5; unclear D gene. Germline CDR1 is LGHNA and CDR2 is YNFKEQ. The CDR3 is made up of 14 amino acids. The V end lost 0 bases, the J end lost 1 base, and 6 bases lay between the germline ends.